This is a list of T cell receptor beta chains from one sample in a study of CD4 T cells in Merkel cell carcinoma. Method: immunoSEQ multiplex PCR; TCRdb's copy keeps in-frame clones and lacks some. The sample has dozens of clones. What was sequenced was CD4+ T cells from the tumor that bound a Merkel cell polyomavirus LT209-228 dextramer. The receptors were gathered from a human donor with Merkel cell carcinoma. The CDR3 runs from the conserved cysteine through the conserved F or W. Only some rows state a clone size, as once, few, many or a class for expanded clones.

abundance: NA; j_gene: TRBJ2-6; v_gene: TRBV10-1; CDR3aa: CASSDFSRSQQSRANVLTF
abundance: NA; j_gene: TRBJ2-7; v_gene: TRBV10-3; CDR3aa: CAISRTSGRIAGAYEQYF
abundance: NA; j_gene: TRBJ1-2; v_gene: TRBV5-3; CDR3aa: CARLISMVRKTYGYTF
abundance: once; j_gene: TRBJ1-2; v_gene: TRBV14; CDR3aa: CASSCIPQSGKTYGYTF
abundance: NA; j_gene: TRBJ2-6; v_gene: TRBV7-9; CDR3aa: CASSMVLYHDKSRANVLTF
abundance: few; j_gene: TRBJ2-3; v_gene: TRBV13; CDR3aa: CASSLGTQYF
abundance: NA; j_gene: TRBJ2-6; v_gene: TRBV7-9; CDR3aa: CASSIYSYLTKSGQLLTF
abundance: NA; j_gene: TRBJ2-1; v_gene: TRBV21-1; CDR3aa: CASRFRLATPSDNEQFF
abundance: once; j_gene: TRBJ1-2; v_gene: TRBV10-1; CDR3aa: CASSDHGFRSVDYGYTF
abundance: NA; j_gene: TRBJ1-1; v_gene: TRBV21-1; CDR3aa: CASREYIDTIRTEAFF
abundance: NA; j_gene: TRBJ1-2; v_gene: TRBV6-6; CDR3aa: CASSPGRKTYGYTF
abundance: few; j_gene: TRBJ2-7; v_gene: TRBV30; CDR3aa: CAWSVPVVGSYEQYF
abundance: NA; j_gene: TRBJ1-2; v_gene: TRBV6-4; CDR3aa: CASSVLGPHGKTYGYTF
abundance: NA; j_gene: TRBJ1-2; v_gene: TRBV6-4; CDR3aa: CASSRGGAHGKTYGYTF
abundance: NA; j_gene: TRBJ2-6; v_gene: TRBV12-5; CDR3aa: CASGGNNAGQSRANVLTF
abundance: NA; j_gene: TRBJ1-2; v_gene: TRBV10-1; CDR3aa: CASSLWQRSRKAYGYTF
abundance: NA; j_gene: TRBJ2-6; v_gene: TRBV6-8; CDR3aa: CASSNRSRSNKSRANVLTF
abundance: NA; j_gene: TRBJ1-2; v_gene: TRBV6-4; CDR3aa: CASSSNHTHGKTYGYTF
abundance: NA; j_gene: TRBJ1-2; v_gene: TRBV5-5; CDR3aa: CASRTSVPRKAYGYTF
abundance: once; j_gene: TRBJ2-4; v_gene: TRBV21-1; CDR3aa: CASRRCIATQRKNIQYF
abundance: few; j_gene: TRBJ2-5; v_gene: TRBV27; CDR3aa: CASSLSGGGGTQYF
abundance: NA; j_gene: TRBJ2-7; v_gene: TRBV21-1; CDR3aa: CASRMNILHVLDEQYF
abundance: NA; j_gene: TRBJ1-2; v_gene: TRBV7-9; CDR3aa: CASSMIGKTYGYTF
abundance: NA; j_gene: TRBJ2-6; v_gene: TRBV12-5; CDR3aa: CASGGNNAGQSRANVLTF
abundance: NA; j_gene: TRBJ1-2; v_gene: TRBV7-6; CDR3aa: CASSRSSESYGYTF
abundance: few; j_gene: TRBJ1-2; v_gene: TRBV27; CDR3aa: CASSLRGAPGYTF
abundance: NA; j_gene: TRBJ2-6; v_gene: TRBV7-4; CDR3aa: CASSPSPSSQSRANVLTF
abundance: NA; j_gene: TRBJ2-6; v_gene: TRBV7-5; CDR3aa: CARSANLSRQSRANVLTF
abundance: NA; j_gene: TRBJ2-6; v_gene: TRBV11-1; CDR3aa: CASSNDGESRQSRANVLTF
abundance: NA; j_gene: TRBJ2-4; v_gene: TRBV21-1; CDR3aa: CASRDTLLQQRKNIQYF